This entry lists 14 T cell receptor beta chains sequenced from one sample in a study of T-cell memory formation after mild COVID-19. Via MiXCR, TCRdb re-called the 5' RACE reads, giving one row per CDR3 protein. The sample yields roughly 400,000 distinct CDR3 sequences, around 17% seen once. Sequencing was done on a sample of PBMCs or a T cell subset sorted from them (not recorded which). These receptors were collected from a young man who had mild COVID-19 (a few samples of this study predate the infection). Cell type and time point are not known.

V and J are TRBV5-1 and TRBJ2-5; 7 bases align to TRBD2. Germline CDR1 and CDR2: SGHRS and YFSETQ. V was clipped by 0 bases and J by 2 bases; unmatched bases: 10. The CDR3 spans 17 residues. CDR3 sequence (DNA): TGCGCCAGCAGCTTGGAGCTGGTGGGGAGGGGTCAAGAGACCCAGTACTTC. It specifies CASSLELVGRGQETQYF. Filled out from reference TRBV5-1 and TRBJ2-5, the complete variable domain reads KAGVTQTPRYLIKTRGQQVTLSCSPISGHRSVSWYQQTPGQGLQFLFEYFSETQRNKGNFPGRFSGRQFSNSRSEMNVSTLELGDSALYLCASSLELVGRGQETQYFGPGTRLLVL.

The V and J genes are TRBV4-1 and TRBJ2-2; possible D gene TRBD1, 5 bases. Trimming stripped 7 bases from V and 4 bases from J, with 13 bases between. The CDR3 has 14 residues. Germline CDR1 reads MGHRA; CDR2 reads YSYEKL. CDR3: CASTQGFSTGELFF. The DNA for the CDR3 is TGCGCCAGCACCCAGGGCTTTAGCACCGGGGAGCTGTTTTTT.

This chain uses TRBV6-6 with TRBJ1-4; possibly TRBD1 for D (5 bases). Trimming pared 6 bases from V and 3 bases from J, leaving 8 bases between. The germline V gene encodes CDR1 MNHNY and CDR2 SVGAGI (reference sequence). The CDR3 contains 13 residues. CDR3 loop: CASRGPANEKLFF. The CDR3 bases are TGTGCCAGCAGGGGACCAGCTAATGAAAAACTGTTTTTT.

The chain links TRBV5-6 to TRBJ1-2; D is possibly TRBD1 (5 bases). Germline V gives CDR1 SGHDT, CDR2 YYEEEE. The CDR3 length is 13 residues. Trimming removed 6 bases from V and 7 bases from J, with 16 bases in between. The CDR3 loop is CASTKGRSTGYTF. DNA for the CDR3: TGTGCCAGCACCAAGGGGCGGTCGACTGGCTACACCTTC.

V is TRBV7-9 and J is TRBJ1-1; D might be TRBD1 (5 bases). V lost 5 bases, J lost 8 bases, and 15 bases lay in between. The CDR3 extends over 13 amino acids. The germline gives CDR1 SEHNR, CDR2 FQNEAQ (reference sequence). CDR3 bases: TGTGCCAGCAGCCCCGTGGGGGGACTGGAAGCTTTCTTT. As protein: CASSPVGGLEAFF. Full variable domain (remainder filled in from reference TRBV7-9 and TRBJ1-1): DTGVSQNPRHKITKRGQNVTFRCDPISEHNRLYWYRQTLGQGPEFLTYFQNEAQLEKSRLLSDRFSAERPKGSFSTLEIQRTEQGDSAMYLCASSPVGGLEAFFGQGTRLTVV.

In its sample, this clonotype was seen a few times. An end of the junction does not agree with germline; a read error may underlie this. CDR3 sequence: CASSPGRTF. The DNA for the CDR3 is TGTGCCAGCAGCCCGGGTCGGACATTT. The chain carries TRBV5-5 and TRBJ1-1, with a tentative D call TRBD1 (5 bases). Germline CDR1 reads SGHKS; CDR2 reads YYEKEE (reference sequence). The CDR3 loop spans 9 amino acids.

Only a few counts were recorded for this clonotype. The J gene is TRBJ2-1, the V gene TRBV5-1; maybe TRBD1 (6 bases). In germline, CDR1 is SGHRS, CDR2 YFSETQ. The CDR3 has 14 residues. V was clipped by 3 bases and J by 7 bases, with 14 bases between them. The CDR3 loop reads CASSYTGIENEQFF. In nucleotides, the CDR3 is TGCGCCAGCAGCTATACAGGGATAGAAAATGAGCAGTTCTTC.

This clonotype has ten or more counts. The chain is built from TRBV7-2 and TRBJ2-5; D possibly corresponds to TRBD1 (5 bases). The V gene's germline CDR1 is SGHTA and CDR2 FQGNSA. The germline V and J ends were trimmed by 1 base and 6 bases, with 12 bases remaining between them. This CDR3 region has 14 residues. Written as DNA, the CDR3 is TGTGCCAGCAGCTTAGGTGGCAGGGCGAAGACCCAGTACTTC. As protein: CASSLGGRAKTQYF.

The genes are TRBV9 and TRBJ2-4; 9 nucleotides line up with TRBD1. This CDR3 spans 17 amino acids. Germline CDR1 reads SGDLS; CDR2 reads YYNGEE. V lost 4 bases and J lost 1; bases outside the gene matches: 9. The CDR3 bases are TGTGCCAGCAGCCCATGGGACAGGGATTTTGCCAAAAACATTCAGTACTTC. It encodes CASSPWDRDFAKNIQYF.

In this sample, this clonotype turned up a few times. The chain recombines TRBV7-9 with TRBJ2-1; the D gene is possibly TRBD2 (6 bases). V lost 7 bases, J lost 7 bases, and 11 bases lay in between. From germline, CDR1 is SEHNR and CDR2 FQNEAQ (reference sequence). The length of the CDR3 is 12 residues. In DNA, the CDR3 is TGTGCCAGCACCTATGGAGGGAATGAGCAGTTCTTC. Translation: CASTYGGNEQFF.

The chain is built from TRBV29-1 and TRBJ2-3; D is unclear. From germline, CDR1 is SQVTM and CDR2 ANQGSEA. The ends were cut back, 3 bases at V and 1 base at J, with 5 bases in the middle. The CDR3 runs to 12 residues. CDR3: CSVDTGTDTQYF. The CDR3 nucleotides are TGCAGCGTTGACACAGGCACAGATACGCAGTATTTT.

The genes are TRBV27 and TRBJ2-7, with D possibly being TRBD2 (6 bases). Germline V gene data show CDR1 as MNHEY and CDR2 as SMNVEV (reference sequence). The CDR3 spans 14 residues. Between the trimmed V and J ends, which lost 2 bases and 2 bases, there was a span of 10 bases. CDR3 sequence: CASSLGDWAYEQYF. In nucleotides, the CDR3 is TGTGCCAGCAGTTTAGGGGACTGGGCCTACGAGCAGTACTTC.

The V and J genes are TRBV4-3 and TRBJ1-4; D gene uncertain. The ends were cut back, 0 bases at V and 6 bases at J, with 11 bases in the middle. The CDR3 sequence is 15 residues long. Germline CDR1 reads LGHNA; CDR2 reads YSLEER. CDR3 coding DNA: TGCGCCAGCAGCCAAGATCTAAATGGCGATGAAAAACTGTTTTTT. This gives the protein CASSQDLNGDEKLFF.

This chain joins TRBV7-6 and TRBJ2-2, with D tentatively TRBD2 (5 bases). The V and J ends lost 5 bases and 0 bases respectively, with 13 bases between them. Germline CDR1 SGHVS, CDR2 FNYEAQ. CDR3 size: 16 residues. The CDR3 DNA sequence: TGTGCCAGCAGCCCGAGGGTCGGGACGAACACCGGGGAGCTGTTTTTT. Its translation is CASSPRVGTNTGELFF.